Each of the 6 T cell receptor beta chains below was sequenced from the same sample in a study of blood T cell repertoires in COVID-19 (dated by TCRdb to about 2020). Library preparation employed the immunoSEQ multiplex PCR assay. In TCRdb, the immuneACCESS table is reduced to in-frame sequences with V and J assigned. These tables do not hold every clone; where another copy was compared, an unresolved V gene accounts for under half, and the others remain unexplained. This sample has about 150,000 clones in its table, and 65% to 90% of those were observed once. The biggest ten clones account for 2.5% to 4% of the sample. Sequencing used peripheral blood. The receptors originated from a man in his 70s with acute or convalescent COVID-19.

The V call is TRBV19, the J call TRBJ2-1, with D perhaps matching TRBD2 (5 bases). In germline, CDR1 is LNHDA, CDR2 SQIVND (reference sequence). This CDR3 has 15 amino acids. V lost 10 bases and J 0 bases, leaving 16 bases between the germline ends. The CDR3 bases are TGTGCCACTTCCGAGAGCGGTCCCTCCTACAATGAGCAGTTCTTC. Residues: CATSESGPSYNEQFF.

This rearrangement joins TRBV19 to TRBJ2-7, with 7 positions matching TRBD1. V dropped 5 bases and J dropped 5; count of bases not matched to a gene: 6. The germline CDR1 and CDR2 sequences are LNHDA and SQIVND (reference sequence). CDR3 length: 13 amino acids. CDR3 region: CASSGQGVNEQYF. CDR3 DNA sequence: TGTGCCAGTAGTGGCCAGGGGGTCAACGAGCAGTACTTC.

The chain is built from TRBV19 and TRBJ2-3; 9 bases are a match to TRBD2. This CDR3 contains 15 residues. The ends lost 4 bases at V and 1 base at J; junction bases unmatched: 3. Germline loops: CDR1 LNHDA, CDR2 SQIVND (reference sequence). The CDR3 coding sequence is TGTGCCAGTAGTACGCGGACTAGCGGCACAGATACGCAGTATTTT. This codes for CASSTRTSGTDTQYF.

This clone was counted many times. The chain joins TRBV28 to TRBJ1-4; a possible D gene is TRBD1 (6 bases). The germline gives CDR1 MDHEN, CDR2 SYDVKM. The germline V and J ends were trimmed by 6 bases and 5 bases, with 10 bases remaining between them. The CDR3 spans 13 residues. The CDR3 nucleotides read TGTGCCAGCAGATATGACAGGAATGAAAAACTGTTTTTT. Translated: CASRYDRNEKLFF.

This chain uses TRBV19 with TRBJ1-5; 10 bases map to TRBD1. Germline V gene data show CDR1 as LNHDA and CDR2 as SQIVND (reference sequence). This CDR3 has 15 amino acids. The ends lost 3 bases at V and 4 bases at J; junction bases unmatched: 3. CDR3 bases: TGTGCCAGTAGTATTTGGACAGGGGGAAATCAGCCCCAGCATTTT. As protein: CASSIWTGGNQPQHF.

The chain couples TRBV11-3 to TRBJ2-1, with a possible D match to TRBD2 (6 bases). The length of the CDR3 is 17 residues. CDR1 SGHNT and CDR2 YENEEA come from the germline V gene. V dropped 5 bases and J dropped 9 bases, with 26 bases sitting between them. The DNA for the CDR3 is TGTGCCAGCAGCAAAGCTCCGGGACTCGCCGGGAGTGGTGAGCAGTTCTTC. Translation gives CASSKAPGLAGSGEQFF.